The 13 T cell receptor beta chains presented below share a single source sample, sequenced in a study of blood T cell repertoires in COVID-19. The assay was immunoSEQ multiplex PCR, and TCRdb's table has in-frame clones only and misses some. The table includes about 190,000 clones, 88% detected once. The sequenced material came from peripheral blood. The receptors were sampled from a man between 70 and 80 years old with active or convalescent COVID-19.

This CDR3 is CASTRPRGTTNGEAFF. The CDR3, as DNA: TGTGCCAGCACTCGGCCCCGAGGGACTACCAACGGTGAAGCTTTCTTT. This chain links TRBV28 with TRBJ1-1, with a tentative D call TRBD1 (5 bases). The length of the CDR3 is 16 residues. V gave up 7 bases and J gave up 7 bases, with 25 bases separating them. Germline V gene data show CDR1 as MDHEN and CDR2 as SYDVKM.

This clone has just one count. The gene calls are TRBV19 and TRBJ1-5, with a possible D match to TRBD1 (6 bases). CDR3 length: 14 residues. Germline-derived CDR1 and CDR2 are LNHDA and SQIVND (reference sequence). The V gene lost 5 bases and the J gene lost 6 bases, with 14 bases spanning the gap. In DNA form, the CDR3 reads TGTGCCAGTAGTCGGGCGGGGGCGGTTCAGCCCCAGCATTTT. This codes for CASSRAGAVQPQHF.

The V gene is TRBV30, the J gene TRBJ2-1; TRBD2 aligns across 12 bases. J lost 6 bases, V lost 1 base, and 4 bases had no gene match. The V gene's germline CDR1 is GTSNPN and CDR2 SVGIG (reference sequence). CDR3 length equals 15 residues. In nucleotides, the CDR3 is TGTGCCTGGAGTGCTAGCGGGGGGGCATTCAATGAGCAGTTCTTC. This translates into CAWSASGGAFNEQFF.

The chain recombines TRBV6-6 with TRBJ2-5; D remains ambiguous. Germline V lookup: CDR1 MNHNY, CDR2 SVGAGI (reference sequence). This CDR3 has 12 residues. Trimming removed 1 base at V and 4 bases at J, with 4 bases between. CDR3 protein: CASSYLLETQYF. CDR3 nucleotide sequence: TGTGCCAGCAGTTACTTATTAGAGACCCAGTACTTC.

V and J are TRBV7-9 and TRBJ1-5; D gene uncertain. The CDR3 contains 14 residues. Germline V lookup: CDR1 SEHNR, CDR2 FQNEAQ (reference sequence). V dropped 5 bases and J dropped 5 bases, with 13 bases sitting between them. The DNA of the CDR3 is TGTGCCAGCAGCCTCGGGGTGCCCGATCAGCCCCAGCATTTT. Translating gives CASSLGVPDQPQHF.

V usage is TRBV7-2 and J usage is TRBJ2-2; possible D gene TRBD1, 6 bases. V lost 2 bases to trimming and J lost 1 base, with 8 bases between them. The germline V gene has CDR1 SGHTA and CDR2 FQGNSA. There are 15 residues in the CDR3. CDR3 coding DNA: TGTGCCAGCAGCTTATTGGGACAGAACACCGGGGAGCTGTTTTTT. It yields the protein CASSLLGQNTGELFF.

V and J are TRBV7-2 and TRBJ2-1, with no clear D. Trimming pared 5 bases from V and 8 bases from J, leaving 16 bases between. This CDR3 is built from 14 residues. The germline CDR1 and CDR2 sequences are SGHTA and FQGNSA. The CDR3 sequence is CASSQTPGWYEQFF. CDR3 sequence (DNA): TGTGCCAGCAGCCAAACTCCCGGGTGGTATGAGCAGTTCTTC.

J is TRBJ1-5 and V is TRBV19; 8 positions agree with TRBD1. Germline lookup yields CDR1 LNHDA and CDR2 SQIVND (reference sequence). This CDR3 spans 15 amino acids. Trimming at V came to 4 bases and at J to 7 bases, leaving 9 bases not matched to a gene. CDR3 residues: CASSNSGQGIQPQHF. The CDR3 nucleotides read TGTGCCAGTAGTAACTCCGGACAGGGAATCCAGCCCCAGCATTTT.

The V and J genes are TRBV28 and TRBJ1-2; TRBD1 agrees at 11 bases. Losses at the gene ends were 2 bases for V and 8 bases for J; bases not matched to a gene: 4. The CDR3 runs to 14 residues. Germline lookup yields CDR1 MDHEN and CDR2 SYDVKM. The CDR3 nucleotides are TGTGCCAGCAGTTTACCGGGACAGGGGGTAGGCTACACCTTC. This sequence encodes CASSLPGQGVGYTF.

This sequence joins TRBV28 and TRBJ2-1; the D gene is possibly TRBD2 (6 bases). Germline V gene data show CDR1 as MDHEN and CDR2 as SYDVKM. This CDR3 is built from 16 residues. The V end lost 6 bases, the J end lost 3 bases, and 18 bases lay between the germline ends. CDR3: CASRDGGGEGYNEQFF. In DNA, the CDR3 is TGTGCCAGCAGAGATGGGGGAGGTGAGGGCTACAATGAGCAGTTCTTC. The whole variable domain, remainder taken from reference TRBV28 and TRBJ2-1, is DVKVTQSSRYLVKRTGEKVFLECVQDMDHENMFWYRQDPGLGLRLIYFSYDVKMKEKGDIPEGYSVSREKKERFSLILESASTNQTSMYLCASRDGGGEGYNEQFFGPGTRLTVL.

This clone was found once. CDR3 sequence (DNA): TGTGCCAGCAGTTTTGGACAGATTAACTATGGCTACACCTTC. Translated: CASSFGQINYGYTF. The chain carries TRBV28 and TRBJ1-2, with D perhaps matching TRBD1 (6 bases). Trimming pared 3 bases from V and 1 base from J, leaving 9 bases between. CDR1 is MDHEN and CDR2 is SYDVKM in the germline V gene. This CDR3 has 14 residues.

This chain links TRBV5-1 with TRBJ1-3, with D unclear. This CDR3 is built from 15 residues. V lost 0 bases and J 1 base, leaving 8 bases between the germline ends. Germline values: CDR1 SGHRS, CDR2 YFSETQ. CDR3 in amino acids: CASSLGWPSGNTIYF. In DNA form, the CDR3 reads TGCGCCAGCAGCTTGGGGTGGCCATCTGGAAACACCATATATTTT.

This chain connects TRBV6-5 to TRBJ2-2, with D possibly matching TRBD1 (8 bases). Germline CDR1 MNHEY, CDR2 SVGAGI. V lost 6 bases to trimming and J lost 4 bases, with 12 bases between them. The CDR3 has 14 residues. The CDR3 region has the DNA TGTGCCAGCAGACAGGGGGGGATCACCGGGGAGCTGTTTTTT. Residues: CASRQGGITGELFF.